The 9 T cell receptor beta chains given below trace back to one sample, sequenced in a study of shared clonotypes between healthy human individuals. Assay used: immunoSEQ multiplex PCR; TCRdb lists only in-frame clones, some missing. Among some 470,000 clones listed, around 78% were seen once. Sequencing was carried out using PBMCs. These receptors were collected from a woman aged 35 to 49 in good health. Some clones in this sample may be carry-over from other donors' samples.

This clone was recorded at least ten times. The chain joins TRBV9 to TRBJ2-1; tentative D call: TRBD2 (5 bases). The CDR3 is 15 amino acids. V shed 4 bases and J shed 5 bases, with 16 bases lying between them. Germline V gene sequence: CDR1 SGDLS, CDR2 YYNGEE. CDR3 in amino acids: CASSRELAPNNEQFF. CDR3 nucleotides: TGTGCCAGCAGCCGAGAGCTAGCCCCCAACAATGAGCAGTTCTTC.

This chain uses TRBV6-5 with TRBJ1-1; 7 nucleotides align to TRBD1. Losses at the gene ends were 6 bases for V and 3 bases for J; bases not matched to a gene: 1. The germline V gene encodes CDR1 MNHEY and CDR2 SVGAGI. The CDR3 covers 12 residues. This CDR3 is CASRGQYTEAFF. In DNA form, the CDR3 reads TGTGCCAGCAGGGGACAGTACACTGAAGCTTTCTTT.

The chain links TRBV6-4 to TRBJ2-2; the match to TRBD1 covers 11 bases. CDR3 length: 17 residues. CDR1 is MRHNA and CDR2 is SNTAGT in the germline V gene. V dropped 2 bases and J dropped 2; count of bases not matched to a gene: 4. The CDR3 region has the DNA TGTGCCAGCAGTGACGGGGGACAGGGGGTCAACACCGGGGAGCTGTTTTTT. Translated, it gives CASSDGGQGVNTGELFF.

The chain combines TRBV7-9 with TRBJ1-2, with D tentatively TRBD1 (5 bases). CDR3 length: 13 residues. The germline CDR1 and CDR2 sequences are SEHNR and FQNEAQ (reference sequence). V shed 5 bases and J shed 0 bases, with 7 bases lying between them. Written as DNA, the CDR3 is TGTGCCAGCAGCCGGGACGCTAACTATGGCTACACCTTC. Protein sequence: CASSRDANYGYTF.

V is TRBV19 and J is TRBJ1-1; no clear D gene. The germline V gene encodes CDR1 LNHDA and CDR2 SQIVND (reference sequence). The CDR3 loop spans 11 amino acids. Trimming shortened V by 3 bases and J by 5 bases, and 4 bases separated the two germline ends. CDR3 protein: CASSMGTEAFF. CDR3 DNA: TGTGCCAGTAGTATGGGGACTGAAGCTTTCTTT.

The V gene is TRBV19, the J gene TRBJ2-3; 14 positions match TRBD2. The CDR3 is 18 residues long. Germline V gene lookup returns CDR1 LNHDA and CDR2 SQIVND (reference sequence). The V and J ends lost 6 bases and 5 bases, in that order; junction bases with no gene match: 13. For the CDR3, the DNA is TGTGCCAGTAGCTCACTCTCCGGGACTAGCGGGAGTATAGATACGCAGTATTTT. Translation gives CASSSLSGTSGSIDTQYF.

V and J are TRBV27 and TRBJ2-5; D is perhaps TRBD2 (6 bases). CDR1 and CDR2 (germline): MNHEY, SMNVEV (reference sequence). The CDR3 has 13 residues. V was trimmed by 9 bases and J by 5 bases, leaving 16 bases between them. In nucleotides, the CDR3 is TGTGCCAGTAGTGGGGGGTATCGGGAGACCCAGTACTTC. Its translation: CASSGGYRETQYF.

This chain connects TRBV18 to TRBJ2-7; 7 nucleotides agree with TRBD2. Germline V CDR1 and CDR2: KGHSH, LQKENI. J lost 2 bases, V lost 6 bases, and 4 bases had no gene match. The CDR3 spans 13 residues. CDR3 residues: CASSLAAPYEQYF. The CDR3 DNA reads TGTGCCAGCTCTCTAGCGGCCCCCTACGAGCAGTACTTC.

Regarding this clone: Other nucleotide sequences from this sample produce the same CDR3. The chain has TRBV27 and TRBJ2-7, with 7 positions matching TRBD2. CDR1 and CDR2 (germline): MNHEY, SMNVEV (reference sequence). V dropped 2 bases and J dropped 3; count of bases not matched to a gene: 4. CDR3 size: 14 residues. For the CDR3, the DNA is TGTGCCAGCAGTTTAGGAGGGAGGGACTACGAGCAGTACTTC. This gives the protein CASSLGGRDYEQYF.